These T cell receptor beta chains were read from a single sample in a study of a mutant IDH1 vaccine in newly diagnosed glioma. Their antigens remain unidentified. The assay was immunoSEQ multiplex PCR, and TCRdb's table has in-frame clones only and misses some. Of 20,000 to 25,000 clones listed, 85% to 90% are singletons. This material consisted of PBMCs, taken from a glioma patient whose treatment included an IDH1 peptide vaccine. These receptors all stem from a woman aged 40 to 55 with glioma. CDR3s leave out the opening cysteine and the closing phenylalanine or tryptophan.

>TRBV7-9|TRBJ1-1
ASSSRTLENTEAF
>TRBV7-9|TRBJ2-6
AGDLSGANVLT
>TRBV10-3|TRBJ2-7
AIKPGLAGGTYEQY
>TRBV19|TRBJ2-7
ASSMRGVGYEQY
>TRBV11-2|TRBJ2-7
ASSERRDRVSEQY
>TRBV7-6|TRBJ2-1
ASSVPGQVGEQF
>TRBV7-9|TRBJ2-1
ASCLAITPSEQF
>TRBV14|TRBJ2-1
ASSQGGFRNEQF
>TRBV11-2|TRBJ1-3
ASSSTVSGNTIY
>TRBV7-2|TRBJ1-6
ASRARDGFNSPLH
>TRBV6-5|TRBJ2-7
ASSYLNGDEQY
>TRBV4-2|TRBJ1-6
ASSTGPTGNSPLH
>TRBV7-6|TRBJ1-1
ASSAVFDQNTEAF
>TRBV2|TRBJ1-5
ASSVGGYSNQPQH
>TRBV5-4|TRBJ2-7
ASSLGGYEQY
>TRBV9|TRBJ2-7
ASSPWDADEQY
>TRBV4-2|TRBJ1-2
ASSQVPANYGYT